These 20 T cell receptor beta chains were sequenced from one sample in a study of blood T cell repertoires in COVID-19. Data came from immunoSEQ multiplex PCR; TCRdb stores just in-frame clones and leaves some out. There are about 280,000 clones in the sample; nearly 90% occur only once, and roughly 9.1% lies in the top ten. Source material: peripheral blood. These receptors originate from a man aged 18 to 29 with active or convalescent COVID-19.

The chain joins TRBV6-6 to TRBJ2-7, with 7 bases that match TRBD1. The germline gives CDR1 MNHNY, CDR2 SVGAGI (reference sequence). CDR3 size: 14 residues. The ends lost 4 bases at V and 5 bases at J; junction bases unmatched: 8. CDR3 coding DNA: TGTGCCAGCAGTTCCCTACAGGGGCTACACGAGCAGTACTTC. Translated, it gives CASSSLQGLHEQYF.

This chain joins TRBV6-1 and TRBJ2-2; 10 bases are shared with TRBD2. This CDR3 is built from 14 residues. Per germline, CDR1 MNHNS and CDR2 SASEGT. Trimming took 10 bases from V and 7 from J; bases not matched to a gene: 9. The CDR3: CATRAGGLVGELFF. In DNA form, the CDR3 reads TGTGCCACCCGAGCGGGGGGGCTTGTCGGGGAGCTGTTTTTT.

The gene calls are TRBV11-2 and TRBJ2-5; D remains ambiguous. Germline CDR1 SGHAT, CDR2 FQNNGV. This CDR3 region has 11 residues. V was shortened by 5 bases and J by 4 bases, with 5 bases between the two germline ends. DNA of the CDR3: TGTGCCAGCAGCCCGAGAGAGACCCAGTACTTC. This gives the protein CASSPRETQYF.

This chain uses TRBV9 with TRBJ2-3, with D possibly matching TRBD1 (6 bases). V lost 3 bases to trimming and J lost 0 bases, with 11 bases between them. Germline CDR1 SGDLS, CDR2 YYNGEE. This CDR3 has 15 residues. CDR3 sequence (DNA): TGTGCCAGCAGCGCGTGGGACATTAGCACAGATACGCAGTATTTT. Translating gives CASSAWDISTDTQYF.

The chain links TRBV5-4 to TRBJ2-7, with TRBD1 matching over 7 bases. V lost 2 bases and J lost 3; bases outside the gene matches: 5. The germline V gene has CDR1 SGHNT and CDR2 YYREEE (reference sequence). CDR3 length: 14 amino acids. CDR3 nucleotide sequence: TGTGCCAGCAGCTTCGGGACAGACCGCTACGAGCAGTACTTC. Translating gives CASSFGTDRYEQYF.

J is TRBJ1-1 and V is TRBV25-1, with TRBD1 as a possible D gene (5 bases). This CDR3 region has 17 residues. Trimming cost V 1 base and J 2 bases, with 17 bases left between them. Germline CDR1 is MGHDK and CDR2 is SYGVNS. DNA of the CDR3: TGTGCCAGCAGTGAATTCGGGGGAAGGACTCTCAACACTGAAGCTTTCTTT. It is translated as CASSEFGGRTLNTEAFF.

The gene calls are TRBV28 and TRBJ1-2, with D possibly matching TRBD1 (6 bases). From germline, CDR1 is MDHEN and CDR2 SYDVKM. V dropped 4 bases and J dropped 0 bases, with 6 bases sitting between them. This CDR3 contains 13 residues. In DNA, the CDR3 is TGTGCCAGCAGTTGGGGGCCTAACTATGGCTACACCTTC. Its protein product is CASSWGPNYGYTF.

This clone has only a few counts. V and J are TRBV5-1 and TRBJ1-1, with D unresolved. The V end was cut by 3 bases, the J end by 1 base, with 10 bases between. Germline CDR1 and CDR2: SGHRS and YFSETQ. This CDR3 comprises 14 residues. The CDR3 sequence: CASSSGEGNTEAFF. CDR3 coding DNA: TGCGCCAGCAGCTCCGGTGAGGGGAACACTGAAGCTTTCTTT.

CDR3 nucleotide sequence: TGCGCCAGCAGCCAAGAAGGGGGCCGTTCCAATTCACCCCTCCACTTT. Protein: CASSQEGGRSNSPLHF. The chain combines TRBV4-1 with TRBJ1-6, with 7 nucleotides matching TRBD1. CDR1 is MGHRA and CDR2 is YSYEKL in the germline V gene. This CDR3 is 16 amino acids long. With V trimmed by 0 bases and J by 7 bases, 6 bases remained unmatched.

This chain uses TRBV19 with TRBJ1-2; TRBD1 is a possible D gene (5 bases). Trimming stripped 5 bases from V and 4 bases from J, with 11 bases between. The CDR3 runs 13 residues. The germline V gene has CDR1 LNHDA and CDR2 SQIVND (reference sequence). CDR3 bases: TGTGCCAGTAGTCTCACGGGGGGCTATGGCTACACCTTC. Protein product: CASSLTGGYGYTF.

The CDR3 DNA reads TGTGCCAGCAGTTACTCCGGGACAGGGAACTATGGCTACACCTTC. This codes for CASSYSGTGNYGYTF. The chain joins TRBV6-5 to TRBJ1-2; 9 nucleotides line up with TRBD1. This CDR3 is built from 15 residues. The J segment lost 2 bases and the V segment lost 0 bases, leaving 1 base of the junction unmatched. Germline CDR1 and CDR2: MNHEY and SVGAGI.

The V and J genes are TRBV10-3 and TRBJ2-3; TRBD1 matches 10 bases. The length of the CDR3 is 15 residues. V lost 4 bases to trimming and J lost 2 bases; unmatched junction nucleotides: 3. Germline V gives CDR1 ENHRY, CDR2 SYGVKD. The CDR3 loop reads CAISVGQGHTDTQYF. CDR3 coding DNA: TGTGCCATCAGTGTGGGACAGGGGCACACAGATACGCAGTATTTT.

The chain carries TRBV7-9 and TRBJ2-5; weak D call: TRBD2 (5 bases). The germline V and J ends were trimmed by 0 bases and 5 bases, with 10 bases remaining between them. Germline CDR1 and CDR2: SEHNR and FQNEAQ (reference sequence). The CDR3 contains 14 residues. DNA of the CDR3: TGTGCCAGCAGCTTAGCCCTACCGGGGGAGACCCAGTACTTC. Translating gives CASSLALPGETQYF.

The chain links TRBV12-3 or TRBV12-4 to TRBJ2-2; TRBD1 matches 7 bases. The CDR3 runs 12 residues. The ends lost 6 bases at V and 6 bases at J; junction bases unmatched: 1. CDR3: CASRQGSGELFF. CDR3 sequence (DNA): TGTGCCAGCAGACAGGGGTCCGGGGAGCTGTTTTTT.

V usage is TRBV27 and J usage is TRBJ1-2; 11 bases are shared with TRBD1. CDR3 size: 15 residues. Germline V gives CDR1 MNHEY, CDR2 SMNVEV (reference sequence). V trimming: 5 bases; J trimming: 6 bases; junction bases outside the gene matches: 8. CDR3 nucleotides: TGTGCCAGCAGTGTCGGGACAGGGGGTAGGGATGGCTACACCTTC. It yields the protein CASSVGTGGRDGYTF.

This clone was seen once. The chain's CDR3 is CSVERTEAFF. In DNA, the CDR3 is TGCAGCGTTGAACGGACTGAAGCTTTCTTT. The chain joins TRBV29-1 to TRBJ1-1; no clear D gene. The CDR3 is 10 amino acids. Germline V gene sequence: CDR1 SQVTM, CDR2 ANQGSEA. V lost 2 bases, J lost 5 bases, and 3 bases lay in between.

The V and J genes are TRBV15 and TRBJ2-3, with D possibly being TRBD2 (7 bases). Germline V gives CDR1 LNHNV, CDR2 YYDKDF (reference sequence). V was shortened by 6 bases and J by 3 bases, with 19 bases between the two germline ends. The CDR3 consists of 16 residues. DNA of the CDR3: TGTGCCACCAGAGAGGGCGGGGGCAGGGTGACAGATACGCAGTATTTT. It encodes CATREGGGRVTDTQYF.

The genes are TRBV19 and TRBJ1-1; D perhaps matches TRBD1 (6 bases). This CDR3 is built from 14 residues. Germline lookup yields CDR1 LNHDA and CDR2 SQIVND (reference sequence). V was trimmed by 7 bases and J by 0 bases, leaving 12 bases between them. The CDR3 DNA reads TGTGCCAGTAAGAGGACAGACATGAACACTGAAGCTTTCTTT. This gives the protein CASKRTDMNTEAFF.

The chain couples TRBV19 to TRBJ1-2, with 8 bases matching TRBD1. Germline CDR1 reads LNHDA; CDR2 reads SQIVND (reference sequence). This CDR3 has 15 amino acids. Trimming cost V 5 bases and J 7 bases; bases outside gene matches: 12. As DNA, the CDR3 is TGTGCCAGTAGTGAAAGTAACGGACAGGGCCCTGGCTACACCTTC. It specifies CASSESNGQGPGYTF.

This chain connects TRBV5-1 to TRBJ2-7, with 7 bases fitting TRBD1. Looked up from germline, CDR1 is SGHRS and CDR2 is YFSETQ. J was trimmed by 1 base and V by 7 bases; bases with no gene match: 5. There are 13 residues in the CDR3. The CDR3 sequence is CASATGESYEQYF. CDR3 nucleotide sequence: TGCGCCAGCGCAACAGGGGAGTCCTACGAGCAGTACTTC. Based on the CDR3 plus reference TRBV5-1 and TRBJ2-7, the full variable domain is KAGVTQTPRYLIKTRGQQVTLSCSPISGHRSVSWYQQTPGQGLQFLFEYFSETQRNKGNFPGRFSGRQFSNSRSEMNVSTLELGDSALYLCASATGESYEQYFGPGTRLTVT.